This TCR beta chain stems from a study of human T cells and chemical hapten exposure. Study-level findings and limits: Alopecia in the donors means their immune response may deviate from healthy people's.

Unique molecular identifiers were attached to individual cDNA molecules within the library. Each CDR3 protein is one row after TCRdb ran MiXCR on the RACE reads. The table shows around 380,000 distinct CDR3 sequences, with around 5.5% occurring only once. The table lists this clonotype with many counts. The antigen is not known. V shed 4 bases and J shed 2 bases, with 17 bases lying between them. The CDR3 has 16 residues. The V gene's germline CDR1 is LGHDT and CDR2 YNNKEL (reference sequence). Documented time point: pre-sensitization, week 0. The treatment was: therapeutic diphenylcyclopropenone sensitization with weekly scalp DPC. People who gave samples had alopecia, were 18 to 70 years old, and were suitable for DPC.

The rearrangement uses TRBV3-1 and TRBJ1-2, with unresolved D. The sequence came from a woman aged 18-30 years with alopecia areata. Some clones in this sample may be carry-over from other donors' samples. This sample comprised whole blood, obtained in connection with sensitization to the hapten diphenylcyclopropenone (DPC). The CDR3 nucleotides are TGTGCCAGCAGCCCCGGTCGAGGAGGAGCAAACTATGGCTACACCTTC. This codes for CASSPGRGGANYGYTF.